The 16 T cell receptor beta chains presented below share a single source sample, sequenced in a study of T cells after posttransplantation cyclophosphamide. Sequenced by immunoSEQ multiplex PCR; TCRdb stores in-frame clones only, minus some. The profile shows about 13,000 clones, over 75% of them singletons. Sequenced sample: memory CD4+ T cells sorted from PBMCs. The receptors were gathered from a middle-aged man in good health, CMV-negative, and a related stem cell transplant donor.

The CDR3 here is CASSTPQGTSQETQYF. The CDR3 nucleotides are TGCGCCAGCAGCACCCCACAGGGGACCTCCCAAGAGACCCAGTACTTC. The gene calls are TRBV5-1 and TRBJ2-5; 7 positions match TRBD1. V dropped 4 bases and J dropped 1; count of bases not matched to a gene: 10. The germline V gene encodes CDR1 SGHRS and CDR2 YFSETQ. This CDR3 region has 16 residues.

CDR3 coding DNA: TGTGCCAGCAGTGAAGCAGGGACTAGCGTGGGGACAGATACGCAGTATTTT. Encoded protein: CASSEAGTSVGTDTQYF. The V call is TRBV6-1, the J call TRBJ2-3; 10 nucleotides match TRBD2. J was trimmed by 3 bases and V by 0 bases; bases with no gene match: 6. The CDR3 loop spans 17 amino acids. Germline V lookup: CDR1 MNHNS, CDR2 SASEGT.

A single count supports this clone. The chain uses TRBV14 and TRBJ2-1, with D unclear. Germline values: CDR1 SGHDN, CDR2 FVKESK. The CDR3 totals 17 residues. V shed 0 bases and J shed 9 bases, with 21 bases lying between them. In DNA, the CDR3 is TGTGCCAGCAGCCAAGATAATATCGTCACATCCTTAAGTGAGCAGTTCTTC. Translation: CASSQDNIVTSLSEQFF.

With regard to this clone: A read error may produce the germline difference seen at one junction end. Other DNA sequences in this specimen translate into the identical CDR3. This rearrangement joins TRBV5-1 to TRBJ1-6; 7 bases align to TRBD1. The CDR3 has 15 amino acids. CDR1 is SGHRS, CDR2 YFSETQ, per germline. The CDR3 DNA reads TGCGCCAGCAGCTTGGAAGGGACAGCCAATTCCCCCCTCCACTTT. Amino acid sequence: CASSLEGTANSPLHF.

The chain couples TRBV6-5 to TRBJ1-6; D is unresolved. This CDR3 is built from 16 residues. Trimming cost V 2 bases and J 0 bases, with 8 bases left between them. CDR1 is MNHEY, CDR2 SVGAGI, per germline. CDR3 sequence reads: CASSYSRSSYNSPLHF. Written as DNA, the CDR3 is TGTGCCAGCAGTTACAGTCGGAGCTCCTATAATTCACCCCTCCACTTT.

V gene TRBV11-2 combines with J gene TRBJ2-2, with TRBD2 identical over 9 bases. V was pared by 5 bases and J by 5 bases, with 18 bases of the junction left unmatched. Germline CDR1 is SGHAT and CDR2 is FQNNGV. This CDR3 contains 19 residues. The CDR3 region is CASSLRGTREGGGTGELFF. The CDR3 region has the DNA TGTGCCAGCAGCCTTAGGGGGACGCGGGAGGGAGGAGGAACCGGGGAGCTGTTTTTT.

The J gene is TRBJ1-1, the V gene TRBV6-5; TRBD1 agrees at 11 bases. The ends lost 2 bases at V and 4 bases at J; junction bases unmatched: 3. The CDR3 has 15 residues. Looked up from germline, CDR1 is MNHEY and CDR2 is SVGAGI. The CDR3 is CASSYGGQGATEAFF. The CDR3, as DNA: TGTGCCAGCAGTTACGGAGGACAGGGGGCCACTGAAGCTTTCTTT.

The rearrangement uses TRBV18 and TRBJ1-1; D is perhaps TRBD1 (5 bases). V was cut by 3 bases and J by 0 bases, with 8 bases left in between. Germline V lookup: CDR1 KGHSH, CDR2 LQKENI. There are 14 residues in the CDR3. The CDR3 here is CASSPTDMNTEAFF. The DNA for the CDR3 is TGTGCCAGCTCACCGACAGACATGAACACTGAAGCTTTCTTT.

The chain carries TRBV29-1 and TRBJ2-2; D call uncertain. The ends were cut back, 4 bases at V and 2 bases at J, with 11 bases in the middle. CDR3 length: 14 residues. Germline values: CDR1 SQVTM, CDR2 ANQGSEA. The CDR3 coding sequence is TGCAGCGTTGCGGTGAACCTCAACACCGGGGAGCTGTTTTTT. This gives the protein CSVAVNLNTGELFF.

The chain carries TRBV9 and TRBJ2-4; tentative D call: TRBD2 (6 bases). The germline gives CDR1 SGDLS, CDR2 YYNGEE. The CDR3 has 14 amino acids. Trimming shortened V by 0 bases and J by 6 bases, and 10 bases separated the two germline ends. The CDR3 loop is CASSVGAGINIQYF. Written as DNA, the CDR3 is TGTGCCAGCAGCGTAGGGGCGGGGATAAACATTCAGTACTTC. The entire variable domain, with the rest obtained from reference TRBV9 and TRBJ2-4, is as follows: DSGVTQTPKHLITATGQRVTLRCSPRSGDLSVYWYQQSLDQGLQFLIQYYNGEERAKGNILERFSAQQFPDLHSELNLSSLELGDSALYFCASSVGAGINIQYFGAGTRLSVL.

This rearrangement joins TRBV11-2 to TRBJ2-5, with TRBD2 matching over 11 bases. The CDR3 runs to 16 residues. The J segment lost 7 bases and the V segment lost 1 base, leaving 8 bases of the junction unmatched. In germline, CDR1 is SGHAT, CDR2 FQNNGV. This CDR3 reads CASSLGTSGFRGTQYF. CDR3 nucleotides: TGTGCCAGCAGCTTAGGGACTAGCGGGTTCAGGGGGACCCAGTACTTC. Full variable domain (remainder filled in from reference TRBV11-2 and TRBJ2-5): EAGVAQSPRYKIIEKRQSVAFWCNPISGHATLYWYQQILGQGPKLLIQFQNNGVVDDSQLPKDRFSAERLKGVDSTLKIQPAKLEDSAVYLCASSLGTSGFRGTQYFGPGTRLLVL.

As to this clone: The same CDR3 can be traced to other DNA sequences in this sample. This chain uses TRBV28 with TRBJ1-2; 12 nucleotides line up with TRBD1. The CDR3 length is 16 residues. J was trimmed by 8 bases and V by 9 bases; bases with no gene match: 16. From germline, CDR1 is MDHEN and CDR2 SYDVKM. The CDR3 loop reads CASLFSGTGGSKGYTF. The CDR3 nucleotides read TGTGCCAGTTTATTTTCCGGGACAGGGGGCTCAAAGGGCTACACCTTC.

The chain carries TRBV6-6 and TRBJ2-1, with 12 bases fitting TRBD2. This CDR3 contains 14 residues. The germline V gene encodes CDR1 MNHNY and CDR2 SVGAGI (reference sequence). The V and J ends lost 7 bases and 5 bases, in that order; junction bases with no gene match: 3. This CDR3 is CASTRLAGDNEQFF. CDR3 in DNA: TGTGCCAGCACTCGACTAGCGGGAGACAATGAGCAGTTCTTC.

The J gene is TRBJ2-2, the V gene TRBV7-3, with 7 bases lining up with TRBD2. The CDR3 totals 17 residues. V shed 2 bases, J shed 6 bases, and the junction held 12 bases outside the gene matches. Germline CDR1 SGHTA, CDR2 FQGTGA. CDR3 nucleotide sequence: TGTGCCAGCAGCTTACGAGCCTTTGGGGAGGGACCCGGGGAGCTGTTTTTT. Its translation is CASSLRAFGEGPGELFF.

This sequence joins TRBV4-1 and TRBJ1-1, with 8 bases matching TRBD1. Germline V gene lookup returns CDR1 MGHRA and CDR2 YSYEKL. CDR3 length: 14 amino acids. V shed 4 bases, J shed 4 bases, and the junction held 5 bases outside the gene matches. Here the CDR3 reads CASSRQGAGTEAFF. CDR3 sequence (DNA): TGCGCCAGCAGCCGGCAGGGGGCGGGCACTGAAGCTTTCTTT.

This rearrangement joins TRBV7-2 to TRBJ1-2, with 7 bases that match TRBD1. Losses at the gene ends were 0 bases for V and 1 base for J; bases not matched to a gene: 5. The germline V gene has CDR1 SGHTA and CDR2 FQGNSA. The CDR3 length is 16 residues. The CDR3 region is CASSLAYRGNNYGYTF. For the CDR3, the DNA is TGTGCCAGCAGCTTAGCCTACAGGGGAAATAACTATGGCTACACCTTC. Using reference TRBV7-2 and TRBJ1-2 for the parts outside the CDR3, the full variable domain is GAGVSQSPSNKVTEKGKDVELRCDPISGHTALYWYRQSLGQGLEFLIYFQGNSAPDKSGLPSDRFSAERTGGSVSTLTIQRTQQEDSAVYLCASSLAYRGNNYGYTFGSGTRLTVV.